This T cell receptor beta chain was identified in a study of human T cells and chemical hapten exposure. Study details: Diphenylcyclopropenone was administered weekly to the scalp of patients throughout the roughly 24-week study. DPC at 0.01% went onto the upper back in patch tests, read at 6 days. Findings and caveats of the study: Expanded TCRs showed more large CDR3 clusters than pre-sensitization or healthy control sets. Those TCRs sitting above 1 in 1000 frequency stayed the same with DPC sensitization.

This clonotype was picked up many times. The antigen remains unidentified. Time point denoted: patch test 1, 2 weeks after DPC sensitization. This sample's treatment: therapeutic diphenylcyclopropenone sensitization with weekly scalp DPC. TCRdb re-derived calls from the RACE reads in MiXCR, one entry per CDR3 protein. The sample holds 370,000 or so distinct CDR3 sequences, nearly 5% seen once. Germline loops: CDR1 LGHDT, CDR2 YNNKEL (reference sequence). Trimming shortened V by 0 bases and J by 0 bases, and 18 bases separated the two germline ends. This CDR3 comprises 18 residues. This TCR was recovered from a woman between 45 and 60 years old with alopecia areata. Some clones in this sample may be carry-over from other donors' samples. V gene TRBV3-1 combines with J gene TRBJ2-7; D unclear. The sample consisted of whole blood, taken in connection with sensitization to the hapten diphenylcyclopropenone (DPC). In DNA, the CDR3 is TGTGCCAGCAGCCAAGACGGCACCGTACTCGAGAGCTCCTACGAGCAGTACTTC. The encoded protein is CASSQDGTVLESSYEQYF.